This T cell receptor beta chain was identified in a study of radiation and T cells in renal cell carcinoma. The study, taken as a whole, reports: From baseline, blood top tumor clonotypes peaked at 2 weeks post-radiation. Without pretreatment biopsies, baseline tumor clonotype presence was undetermined.

J was trimmed by 5 bases and V by 2 bases; bases with no gene match: 4. The germline CDR1 and CDR2 sequences are SNHLY and FYNNEI. CDR3 length equals 14 residues. On this clone: Its antigen is not known.

Time point given: baseline pretreatment blood. Noted treatment: 15 Gy SBRT to primary tumor, nephrectomy 4 weeks later. Blood was sampled at baseline, 2 weeks and 4 weeks after SBRT. The tumor was a clear cell renal cell carcinoma. The repertoire was sequenced with immunoSEQ multiplex PCR; TCRdb's copy has only in-frame clones and lacks some. The sample lists 95,000 or so clones, 70% to 90% seen once, with approximately 7.9% in the top ten. The sample in question was blood, obtained from a patient whose treatment included radiotherapy and nephrectomy. The chain has TRBV2 and TRBJ2-5; TRBD2 matches at 8 bases. The TCR originated in a man aged 50 or older with renal cell carcinoma. Here the CDR3 reads CASSERPGGETQYF. The CDR3 DNA is TGTGCCAGCAGTGAACGGCCGGGGGGGGAGACCCAGTACTTC.